This T cell receptor beta chain came from a study of T-cell reconstitution after alpha-beta-depleted transplantation in children. TCRbeta library construction was performed incorporating unique molecular identifiers. Each CDR3 protein gets one entry after TCRdb re-called the PCR reads with MiXCR. In the table there are approximately 34,000 distinct CDR3 sequences, under 7.5% of which are singletons. Study outcomes and limitations: Two months or so post-transplant, alpha-beta T cells reportedly derived from several hundred expanded graft clones. One year post-transplant, T-cell counts and diversity were largely derived from T cells produced anew.

The germline CDR1 and CDR2 sequences are SQVTM and ANQGSEA. V was trimmed by 7 bases and J by 1 base, leaving 14 bases between them. The CDR3 spans 13 residues. The table lists this clonotype with many counts. Its antigen is not identified. The chain links TRBV29-1 to TRBJ2-7; tentatively, D is TRBD2 (5 bases). The TCR originated in a child in the first two years of life who had a stem cell transplant for acute myeloid leukemia, so the T cells may come from the graft donor. The starting material was peripheral blood, obtained 60 days after TCRalphabeta/CD19-depleted stem cell transplant. CDR3 DNA: TGCAGCGCGGGCGGAGGCCGTTCCTACGAGCAGTACTTC. It translates to CSAGGGRSYEQYF.